This entry concerns a single T cell receptor (beta chain). Under the authors' procedure: Nucleated cell number was recorded as an estimate derived from reference gene primer amplification. The method was immunoSEQ multiplex PCR; TCRdb's version includes in-frame clones alone and lacks a portion of them. V and J calls and clone size come straight from that table; D and trimming were deduced from the DNA. The repertoire holds about 110,000 clones, with approximately 67% as singletons. The data originate from a study of blood T cell repertoires in COVID-19. In the study overall: Acute and convalescent COVID-19 specimens originated in the United States, Italy and Spain. In each case, the material was cDNA or gDNA derived from T cells, B-cell-depleted T cells, or PBMCs.

Trimming cost V 2 bases and J 7 bases; bases outside gene matches: 9. Germline lookup yields CDR1 KGHSH and CDR2 LQKENI. This CDR3 has 15 amino acids. The chain links TRBV18 to TRBJ1-2; 8 bases map to TRBD1. This TCR was sampled from a woman aged 55-69 years with acute or convalescent COVID-19. Sequencing used peripheral blood. CDR3 sequence reads: CASSPEPDRALGYTF. In nucleotides, the CDR3 is TGTGCCAGCTCACCAGAACCGGACAGGGCCCTTGGCTACACCTTC.